This T cell receptor beta chain is from a study of PD-L1 blockade in urothelial cancer (dated by TCRdb to the late 2010s). Regarding the research as a whole: Every patient began therapy in the mid-2010s and was given atezolizumab 1,200 mg intravenously every 3 weeks. About nine tenths of the roughly 29 patients were identified as males with urothelial cancer of bladder origin, and a prior smoking history was reported by 18 of 29 patients. An ECOG performance status of 0 or 1 was recorded for the patients, and 0 to 3 prior chemotherapy regimens had been received by the patients. Blood samples were analyzed 3 weeks after the start of treatment (second dose) and 6 weeks after the start of treatment. Blood samples yielded a median of 141,255 T cells and more than 80,000 unique TCRs, with median clonality 0.080. An exploratory multi-omic analysis was conducted of the somatic, immune and clinical correlates of response to PD-L1 blockade with atezolizumab in urothelial cancer. Pretreatment tumor samples, along with matched peripheral blood collected serially before and after atezolizumab treatment, underwent TCR sequencing. Durable clinical benefit was defined as progression-free survival longer than 6 months, and TCR features were also tested against progression-free and overall survival. In the same patients who had TCR sequencing, pretreatment tumors also underwent whole exome sequencing and RNA sequencing. Nine patients reached durable clinical benefit, while some 21 patients did not. Pretreatment blood TCR-seq was available for twenty-nine patients, at least one posttreatment blood collection was obtained for around 25 patients, and tumor TCR-seq was available for around 25 patients.

V is cut by 7 bases and J by 6 bases, and the space between the germline ends is 18 bases. Inclusive of the bounding cysteine and phenylalanine, the CDR3 is 14 residues long. The sequence is cut down to CDR3 DNA, 42 bases in frame from base 1. As encoded in the germline V gene, CDR1 is MNHNS while CDR2 is SASEGT. This clone occurred once. It has no known antigen specificity. Base qualities are not provided; no much larger clone lies one nucleotide away. Synthetic TCR analog templates were spiked into each PCR to estimate absolute template abundance from read counts. The immunoSEQ assay used bias-controlled V and J gene primers to amplify TCRbeta CDR3 regions from genomic DNA. Sequencing of rearranged TCRbeta segments was performed at approximately 20X coverage. From the authors' description of their analysis: Sequencing errors were corrected by clustering, and CDR3s were annotated against IMGT so that V, D and J genes could be assigned. Downstream analyses used only productive TCRbeta rearrangements and left out out-of-frame or stop-codon sequences. Clonality was computed as one minus Shannon entropy normalized by the log of the number of unique productive sequences. Clones differing between time points or between blood and tumor were identified by Fisher's exact test with Benjamini-Hochberg correction at adjusted p below 0.01. This immuneACCESS table, as held by TCRdb, lists in-frame sequences with V and J called but not all clones. Of the missing ones, under half trace to an unresolved V gene in checked studies; the others have no known cause. V and J calls and clone size are those listed in that table; D and trimming were worked out from the DNA. For this sample there are more than 40,000 clones; around 86% appear just once. The ten largest clones capture more than 1.5% of the sample.

The intended sense of this specimen's time point label: pretreatment peripheral blood. The cohort included under 35 patients with locally advanced or metastatic urothelial carcinoma who were treated at Memorial Sloan Kettering on a trial protocol. Peripheral blood mononuclear cells were collected from each patient pretreatment and during treatment, giving between 1 and 8 total time points per patient. The Qiagen DNeasy Blood extraction kit was used to purify genomic DNA from total PBMCs and tumor samples. PBMCs were collected pretreatment and during treatment, and were isolated and stored as previously described. The research as a whole found: Small sample size (n of about 30) and many exploratory analyses mean the results are intended to be hypothesis-generating. Patients with durable benefit showed greater expansion of tumor-associated TCR clones in peripheral blood 3 weeks after starting treatment (n of about 20, p = 0.022). Improved progression-free and overall survival was found to be associated with pretreatment peripheral blood TCR clonality below the median.

The material was PBMCs, obtained around atezolizumab (anti-PD-L1) treatment. Recombination connected TRBV6-1 to TRBJ1-2; matching of 6 bases hints at TRBD1 as the D gene. This receptor was taken from a man in his fifties or sixties with urothelial cancer. The CDR3 has the sequence CASTPNRVSNGYTF. In nucleotides, the sequence is TGTGCCAGCACCCCGAACAGGGTATCGAATGGCTACACCTTC.